This TCR beta chain was identified during a study of blood T cell repertoires in COVID-19. Study background: Acute and convalescent COVID-19 samples came from the United States, Italy and Spain.

Original processing methods: Reference gene primer amplification gave nucleated cell count estimates. TCRdb's copy holds only in-frame clones and misses some; the assay was immunoSEQ multiplex PCR. The V and J calls and clone size come from that table; D and trimming were worked out from the DNA. The sample holds around 140,000 clones, about 88% seen once. The Seattle patients, enrolled during active infection, were followed longitudinally. Germline V gene lookup returns CDR1 MNHEY and CDR2 SVGAGI. Trimming removed 5 bases from V and 8 bases from J; junction bases left unmatched: 8. The CDR3 runs 14 residues.

The rearrangement links TRBV6-5 to TRBJ1-4, with TRBD1 matching 7 bases. This receptor was taken from a human donor with COVID-19, enrolled during active disease. The donor label of this sample is uncertain. Sequenced material: peripheral blood. This CDR3 is CASSPTGRREKLFF. The CDR3 region has the DNA TGTGCCAGCAGTCCGACAGGGCGGCGAGAAAAACTGTTTTTT.